The 17 T cell receptor beta chains in this list originate from one sample, sequenced in a study of OX40 agonist ivuxolimab in advanced cancers. TCRdb's copy holds only in-frame clones and misses some; the assay was immunoSEQ multiplex PCR. The sample lists 82,000 or so clones, around 90% occurring once. Sequencing was performed on CD4+ or CD8+ T cells sorted from blood, taken in a trial of the OX40 agonist ivuxolimab. The receptors derive from an adult with an advanced solid tumor such as melanoma, head and neck, liver or kidney cancer.

The chain recombines TRBV28 with TRBJ1-6; D is possibly TRBD1 (6 bases). The CDR3 is 14 amino acids. CDR1 is MDHEN and CDR2 is SYDVKM in the germline V gene. Trimming left V 4 bases short and J 5 bases short, with 9 bases between. The CDR3 bases are TGTGCCAGCAGTTGGACAGTCGATAATTCACCCCTCCACTTT. This gives the protein CASSWTVDNSPLHF.

This clone was observed once. The chain couples TRBV6-5 to TRBJ2-2; D unclear. Trimming shortened V by 7 bases and J by 5 bases, and 8 bases separated the two germline ends. Looked up from germline, CDR1 is MNHEY and CDR2 is SVGAGI. The CDR3 loop spans 12 amino acids. CDR3 residues: CASTERTGELFF. In nucleotides, the CDR3 is TGTGCCAGCACCGAGAGGACCGGGGAGCTGTTTTTT.

J is TRBJ1-1 and V is TRBV5-6, with D hard to call. V gave up 7 bases and J gave up 11 bases, with 21 bases separating them. Germline V CDR1 and CDR2: SGHDT, YYEEEE. There are 13 residues in the CDR3. CDR3: CASRIRRSGMAFF. CDR3 DNA sequence: TGTGCCAGCCGGATACGACGTTCAGGTATGGCTTTCTTT.

The J gene is TRBJ2-7, the V gene TRBV7-9; unclear D gene. CDR3 length: 13 residues. With 1 base removed from V and 4 bases from J, the gap between germline ends came to 8 bases. Germline V lookup: CDR1 SEHNR, CDR2 FQNEAQ (reference sequence). The CDR3 DNA sequence: TGTGCCAGCAGCTTAGTGCCCACTTACGAGCAGTACTTC. It encodes CASSLVPTYEQYF.

The V and J genes are TRBV19 and TRBJ1-6; no definite D call. The germline V gene has CDR1 LNHDA and CDR2 SQIVND (reference sequence). V was clipped by 2 bases and J by 7 bases, with 9 bases between them. This CDR3 is 14 amino acids long. CDR3 sequence reads: CASSIKQKNSPLHF. The DNA of the CDR3 is TGTGCCAGTAGTATAAAACAGAAGAATTCACCCCTCCACTTT.

This sequence joins TRBV7-8 and TRBJ2-7; the D gene could be TRBD1 or TRBD2 (6 bases each). Trimming removed 5 bases at V and 6 bases at J, with 20 bases between. The CDR3 has 15 residues. CDR1 SGHVS and CDR2 FQNEAQ come from the germline V gene. The CDR3 region is CASSGDRGPPREQYF. The DNA for the CDR3 is TGTGCCAGCAGCGGGGACCGGGGGCCACCCCGCGAGCAGTACTTC.

Only one count was recorded for this clone. The CDR3 here is CASSYSGGEYF. The DNA of the CDR3 is TGTGCCAGCAGTTACTCTGGGGGGGAGTACTTC. The chain has TRBV6-6 and TRBJ2-7; 7 bases are a match to TRBD2. This CDR3 region has 11 residues. Germline trimming cut 0 bases from V and 11 bases from J; bases unmatched to any gene: 1. The germline V gene has CDR1 MNHNY and CDR2 SVGAGI (reference sequence).

This clone has just a few counts. The rearrangement uses TRBV5-4 and TRBJ1-4; no clear D. The CDR3 sequence is 14 residues long. From germline, CDR1 is SGHNT and CDR2 YYREEE (reference sequence). The V and J ends lost 3 bases and 5 bases respectively, with 11 bases between them. The CDR3 coding sequence is TGTGCCAGCAGCTCCCTACAGACAAATGAAAAACTGTTTTTT. Translating it yields CASSSLQTNEKLFF.

The chain's CDR3 is CASSQADTHGANVLTF. CDR3 DNA: TGCGCCAGCAGCCAGGCGGACACCCACGGGGCCAACGTCCTGACTTTC. The chain couples TRBV4-1 to TRBJ2-6; weak D call: TRBD1 (5 bases). The CDR3 is made up of 16 amino acids. Trimming pared 3 bases from V and 4 bases from J, leaving 13 bases between. Germline CDR1 MGHRA, CDR2 YSYEKL.

This clone came up once. The J gene is TRBJ2-3, the V gene TRBV10-3; 9 bases agree with TRBD1. This CDR3 is built from 14 residues. CDR1 is ENHRY and CDR2 is SYGVKD in the germline V gene. After removal of 4 bases from V and 1 base from J, the junction contained 0 bases not matched to a gene. The CDR3 sequence: CAISGDRGTDTQYF. The CDR3 nucleotides read TGTGCCATCAGTGGGGACAGGGGCACAGATACGCAGTATTTT.

The chain combines TRBV28 with TRBJ2-7; TRBD1 matches at 8 bases. Germline-derived CDR1 and CDR2 are MDHEN and SYDVKM. V shed 2 bases, J shed 3 bases, and the junction held 3 bases outside the gene matches. The CDR3 length is 14 residues. The CDR3 reads CASSLGTGNYEQYF. DNA for the CDR3: TGTGCCAGCAGTTTAGGGACAGGAAACTACGAGCAGTACTTC.

Comments on this clone: The germline gene is not matched at one end of the junction; a read error may be the cause. CDR3 loop: CASSIAAATSHNEQFF. CDR3 sequence (DNA): TGTGCCAGTAGTATAGCGGCGGCAACCTCCCACAATGAGCAGTTCTTC. The chain recombines TRBV19 with TRBJ2-1; D is uncertain. CDR3 size: 16 residues. Germline values: CDR1 LNHDA, CDR2 SQIVND (reference sequence).

The gene calls are TRBV6-1 and TRBJ2-1; possibly TRBD1 for D (6 bases). Trimming took off 8 bases at V and 0 bases at J, with 11 bases between the two ends. The germline gives CDR1 MNHNS, CDR2 SASEGT. This CDR3 is 14 amino acids long. This CDR3 reads CASSRQVSYNEQFF. CDR3 sequence (DNA): TGTGCCAGCTCCAGACAGGTCTCCTACAATGAGCAGTTCTTC.

The rearrangement uses TRBV5-1 and TRBJ2-3; the D gene could be TRBD1 or TRBD2 (7 bases each). The CDR3 has 16 amino acids. The germline V gene encodes CDR1 SGHRS and CDR2 YFSETQ. Trimming took 0 bases from V and 4 from J, leaving 15 bases between them. DNA for the CDR3: TGCGCCAGCAGCTTGGTCGTCAGGGGGGGCGCAGATACGCAGTATTTT. Residues: CASSLVVRGGADTQYF.

In this sample, this clone turned up a few times. Other DNA sequences from this sample encode an identical CDR3 as well. The genes are TRBV30 and TRBJ1-1; 8 positions match TRBD1. Trimming removed 3 bases from V and 11 bases from J; junction bases left unmatched: 8. The CDR3 has 12 amino acids. Per germline, CDR1 GTSNPN and CDR2 SVGIG (reference sequence). CDR3 region: CAWSLPTGVAFF. Here the CDR3 DNA reads TGTGCCTGGAGCCTCCCGACAGGGGTGGCTTTCTTT.

The chain carries TRBV19 and TRBJ2-4; the match to TRBD2 covers 7 bases. There are 13 residues in the CDR3. Trimming at V came to 4 bases and at J to 8 bases, leaving 5 bases not matched to a gene. The V gene's germline CDR1 is LNHDA and CDR2 SQIVND (reference sequence). CDR3 DNA: TGTGCCAGTAGTAGGACTAGTCCGGACATTCAGTACTTC. Its translation is CASSRTSPDIQYF.

The chain uses TRBV5-6 and TRBJ2-7; D may be TRBD2 (5 bases). V gave up 2 bases and J gave up 0 bases, with 24 bases separating them. The CDR3 is 19 amino acids. The germline V gene encodes CDR1 SGHDT and CDR2 YYEEEE. CDR3 in amino acids: CASSLAVWSQKRSSYEQYF. CDR3 coding DNA: TGTGCCAGCAGCTTAGCGGTGTGGTCCCAAAAAAGGAGCTCCTACGAGCAGTACTTC.